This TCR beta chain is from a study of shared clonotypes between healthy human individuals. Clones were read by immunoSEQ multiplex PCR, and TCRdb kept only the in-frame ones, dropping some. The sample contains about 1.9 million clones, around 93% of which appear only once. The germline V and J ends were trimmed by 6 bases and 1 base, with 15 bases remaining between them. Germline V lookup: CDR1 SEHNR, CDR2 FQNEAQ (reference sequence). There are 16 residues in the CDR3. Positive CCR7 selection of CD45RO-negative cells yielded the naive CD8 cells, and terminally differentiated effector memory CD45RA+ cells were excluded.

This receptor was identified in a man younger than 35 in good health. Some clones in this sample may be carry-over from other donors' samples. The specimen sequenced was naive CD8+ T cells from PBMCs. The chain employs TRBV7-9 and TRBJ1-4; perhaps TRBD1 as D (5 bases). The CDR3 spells CASRPTGGGTNEKLFF. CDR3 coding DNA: TGTGCCAGCAGGCCTACAGGTGGCGGAACTAATGAAAAACTGTTTTTT.